The present T cell receptor (beta chain) was sequenced within a study of blood T cells in healthy people across ages. Study findings and constraints: Getting older went along with TCR beta diversity per million T cells dropping roughly linearly.

About this clonotype itself: Its antigen is currently unknown.

A second PCR of about 6 to 11 cycles used a sample-barcoded 5' primer and a J-beta primer mix. A 12-random-nucleotide template-switch adaptor tagged each cDNA molecule. TCRdb processed the 5' RACE reads anew with MiXCR; each CDR3 protein has one entry. Here the sample spans about 570,000 distinct CDR3 sequences, 25% to 30% being singletons. The CDR3 is made up of 10 amino acids. CDR1 and CDR2 from the germline V gene are DFQATT and SNEGSKA (reference sequence). V was shortened by 6 bases and J by 7 bases, with 7 bases between the two germline ends. Sequencing was performed on blood. The chain employs TRBV20-1 and TRBJ2-1, with D hard to call. The receptor was derived from an older woman in good health. The CDR3 reads CSAVWNEQFF. The CDR3 DNA follows: TGCAGTGCCGTTTGGAATGAGCAGTTCTTC.